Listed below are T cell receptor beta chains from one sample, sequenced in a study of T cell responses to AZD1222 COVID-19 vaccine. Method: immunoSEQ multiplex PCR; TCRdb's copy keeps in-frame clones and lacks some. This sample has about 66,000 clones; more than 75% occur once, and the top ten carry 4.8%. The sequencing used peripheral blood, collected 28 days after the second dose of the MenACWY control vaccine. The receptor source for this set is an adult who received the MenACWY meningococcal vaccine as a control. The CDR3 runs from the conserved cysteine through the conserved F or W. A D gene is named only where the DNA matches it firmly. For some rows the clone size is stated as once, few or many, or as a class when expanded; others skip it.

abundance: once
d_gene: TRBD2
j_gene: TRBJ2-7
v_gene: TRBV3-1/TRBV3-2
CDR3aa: CASSQALAGNYEQYF
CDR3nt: TGTGCCAGCAGCCAAGCGCTAGCGGGAAACTACGAGCAGTACTTC

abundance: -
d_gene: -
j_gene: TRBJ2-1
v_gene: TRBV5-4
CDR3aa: CASSPNGGAQGVNEQFF
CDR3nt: TGTGCCAGCAGCCCGAATGGGGGGGCACAAGGAGTCAATGAGCAGTTCTTC

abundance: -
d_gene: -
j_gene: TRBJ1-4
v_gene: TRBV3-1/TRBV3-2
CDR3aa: CASSLLEANEKLFF
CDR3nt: TGTGCCAGCAGCCTCCTGGAGGCTAATGAAAAACTGTTTTTT

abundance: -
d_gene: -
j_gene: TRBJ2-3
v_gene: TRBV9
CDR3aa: CASSPDPGPLTDTQYF
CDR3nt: TGTGCCAGCAGCCCAGATCCGGGACCACTCACAGATACGCAGTATTTT

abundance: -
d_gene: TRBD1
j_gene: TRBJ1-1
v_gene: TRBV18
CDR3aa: CASSPRQGQNTEAFF
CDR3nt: TGTGCCAGCTCACCGCGACAGGGCCAGAACACTGAAGCTTTCTTT

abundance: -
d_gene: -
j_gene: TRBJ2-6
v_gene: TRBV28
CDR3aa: CASSFGTLFANVLTF
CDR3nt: TGTGCCAGCAGTTTCGGGACCCTTTTCGCCAACGTCCTGACTTTC

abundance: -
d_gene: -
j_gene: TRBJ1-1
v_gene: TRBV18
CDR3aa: CASSPGELGTEAFF
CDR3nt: TGTGCCAGCTCACCAGGGGAACTCGGTACTGAAGCTTTCTTT

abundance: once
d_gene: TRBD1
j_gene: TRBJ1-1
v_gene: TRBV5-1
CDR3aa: CASRSDTGAGQPEAFF
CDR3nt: TGCGCCAGCAGGTCCGACACAGGGGCCGGGCAACCTGAAGCTTTCTTT

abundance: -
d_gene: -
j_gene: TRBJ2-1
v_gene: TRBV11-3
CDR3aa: CASSLAGDSYNEQFF
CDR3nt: TGTGCCAGCAGCTTAGCAGGGGACTCCTACAATGAGCAGTTCTTC

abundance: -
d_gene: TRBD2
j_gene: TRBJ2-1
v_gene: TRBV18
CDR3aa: CASSPIGRGEQFF
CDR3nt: TGTGCCAGCTCACCCATAGGGAGGGGCGAGCAGTTCTTC

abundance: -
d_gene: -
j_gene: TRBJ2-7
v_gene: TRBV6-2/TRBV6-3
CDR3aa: CASSTRLSSSYEQYF
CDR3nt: TGTGCCAGCAGTACCAGACTTTCAAGCTCCTACGAGCAGTACTTC

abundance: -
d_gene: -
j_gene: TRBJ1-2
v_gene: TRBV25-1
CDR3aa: CASSPGGGYTF
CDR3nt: TGTGCCAGCAGTCCGGGGGGCGGCTACACCTTC

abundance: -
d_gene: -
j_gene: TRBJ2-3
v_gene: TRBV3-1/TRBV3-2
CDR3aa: CASSHRGPRDTQYF
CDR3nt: TGTGCCAGCAGCCACCGGGGCCCGCGAGATACGCAGTATTTT

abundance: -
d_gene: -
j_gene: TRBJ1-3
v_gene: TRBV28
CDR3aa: CASSFQVGSSGNTIYF
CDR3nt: TGTGCCAGCAGTTTCCAGGTGGGGAGCTCTGGAAACACCATATATTTT

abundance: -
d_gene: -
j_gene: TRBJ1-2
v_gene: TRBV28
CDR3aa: CASNDGAGYTF
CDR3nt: TGTGCCAGCAATGACGGGGCCGGCTACACCTTC

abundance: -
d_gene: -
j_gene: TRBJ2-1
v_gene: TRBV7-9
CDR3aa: CASSLGAVLAHNEQFF
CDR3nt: TGTGCCAGCAGCTTAGGGGCAGTCCTAGCCCACAATGAGCAGTTCTTC

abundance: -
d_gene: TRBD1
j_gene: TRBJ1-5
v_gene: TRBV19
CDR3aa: CASSPGTGVRQPQHF
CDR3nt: TGTGCCAGTAGCCCCGGGACAGGGGTGCGGCAGCCCCAGCATTTT

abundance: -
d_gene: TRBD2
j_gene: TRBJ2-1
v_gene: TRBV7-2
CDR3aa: CASSLAGLVDNEQFF
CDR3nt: TGTGCCAGCAGCTTAGCCGGACTAGTCGACAATGAGCAGTTCTTC

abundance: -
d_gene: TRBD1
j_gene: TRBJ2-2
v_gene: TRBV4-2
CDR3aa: CASSQKGGQGGTGELFF
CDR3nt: TGTGCCAGCAGCCAAAAAGGAGGACAGGGTGGGACCGGGGAGCTGTTTTTT

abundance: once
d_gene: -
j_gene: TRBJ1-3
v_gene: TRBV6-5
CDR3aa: CASSYAGNGNTIYF
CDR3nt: TGTGCCAGCAGTTACGCCGGGAACGGAAACACCATATATTTT

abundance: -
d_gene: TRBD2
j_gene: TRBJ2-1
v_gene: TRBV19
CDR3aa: CASSIGAASGMAPEQFF
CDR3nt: TGTGCCAGTAGTATAGGCGCGGCTAGCGGGATGGCACCTGAGCAGTTCTTC

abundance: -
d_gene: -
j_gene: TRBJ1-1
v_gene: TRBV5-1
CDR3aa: CASSLSAGPEAFF
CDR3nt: TGCGCCAGCAGCTTGTCGGCAGGGCCTGAAGCTTTCTTT

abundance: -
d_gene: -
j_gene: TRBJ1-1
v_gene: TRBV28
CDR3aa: CASSLSRSTEAFF
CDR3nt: TGTGCCAGCAGTTTGAGCAGGAGCACTGAAGCTTTCTTT

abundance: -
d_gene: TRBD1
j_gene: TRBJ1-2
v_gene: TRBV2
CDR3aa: CASSPPTGTGKGYTF
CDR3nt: TGTGCCAGCAGTCCACCCACCGGGACAGGGAAAGGCTACACCTTC

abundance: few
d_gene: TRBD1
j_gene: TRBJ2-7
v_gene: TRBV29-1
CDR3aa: CSVGGTGGYEQYF
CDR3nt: TGCAGCGTTGGGGGGACAGGGGGCTACGAGCAGTACTTC

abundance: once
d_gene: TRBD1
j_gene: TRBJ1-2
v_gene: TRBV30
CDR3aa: CAWSGPHRGANYGYTF
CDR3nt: TGTGCCTGGAGTGGCCCTCACAGGGGAGCTAACTATGGCTACACCTTC

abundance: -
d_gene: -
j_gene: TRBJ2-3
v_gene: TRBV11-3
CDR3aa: CASSLDSVAASRPSTDTQYF
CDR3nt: TGTGCCAGCAGCTTAGATAGTGTGGCAGCCTCAAGGCCTTCCACAGATACGCAGTATTTT

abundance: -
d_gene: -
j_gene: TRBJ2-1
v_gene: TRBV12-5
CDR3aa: CASGLVVGRGVNEQFF
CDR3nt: TGTGCTAGTGGTTTGGTAGTGGGGCGCGGGGTCAATGAGCAGTTCTTC

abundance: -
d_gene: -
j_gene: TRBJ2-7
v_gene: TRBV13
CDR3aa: CASSTRGRRGEQYF
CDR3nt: TGTGCCAGCAGCACTCGGGGGCGCCGCGGCGAGCAGTACTTC

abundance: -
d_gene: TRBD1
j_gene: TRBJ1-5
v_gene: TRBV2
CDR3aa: CASRDRVISNSNQPQHF
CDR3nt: TGTGCCAGCAGGGACAGGGTCATATCGAACAGCAATCAGCCCCAGCATTTT

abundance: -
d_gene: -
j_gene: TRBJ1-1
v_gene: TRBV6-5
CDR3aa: CASSTRGPGTEAFF
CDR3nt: TGTGCCAGCAGTACCAGAGGGCCGGGGACTGAAGCTTTCTTT

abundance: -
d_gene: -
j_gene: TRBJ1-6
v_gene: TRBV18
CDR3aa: CASSPSTVTHHSPLHF
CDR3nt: TGTGCCAGCTCACCGTCAACAGTTACCCACCATTCACCCCTCCACTTT

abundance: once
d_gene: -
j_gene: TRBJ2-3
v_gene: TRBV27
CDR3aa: CASSISSGTDTQYF
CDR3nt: TGTGCCAGCAGTATTTCTTCGGGAACAGATACGCAGTATTTT

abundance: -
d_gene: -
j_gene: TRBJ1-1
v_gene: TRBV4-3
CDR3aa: CASSHWRGRDTEAFF
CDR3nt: TGCGCCAGCAGCCATTGGCGGGGTAGGGACACTGAAGCTTTCTTT

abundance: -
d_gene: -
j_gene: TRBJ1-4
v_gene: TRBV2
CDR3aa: CASSEQGQLNEKLFF
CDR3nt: TGTGCCAGCAGTGAACAGGGGCAGTTAAACGAAAAACTGTTTTTT

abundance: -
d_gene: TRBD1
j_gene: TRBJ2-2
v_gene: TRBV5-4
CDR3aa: CASSGQAATGELFF
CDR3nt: TGTGCCAGCAGCGGACAGGCGGCCACCGGGGAGCTGTTTTTT

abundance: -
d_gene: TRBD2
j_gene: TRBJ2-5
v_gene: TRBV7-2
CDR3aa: CASSPRGEETQYF
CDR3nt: TGTGCCAGCAGCCCCCGGGGGGAGGAGACCCAGTACTTC

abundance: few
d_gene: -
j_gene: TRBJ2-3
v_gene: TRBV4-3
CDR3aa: CASSQSGGTDTQYF
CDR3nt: TGCGCCAGCAGCCAATCTGGAGGTACAGATACGCAGTATTTT

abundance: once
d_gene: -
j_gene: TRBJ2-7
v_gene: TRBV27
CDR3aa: CASTRGTATYEQYF
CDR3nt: TGTGCCAGTACTCGAGGGACCGCAACCTACGAGCAGTACTTC

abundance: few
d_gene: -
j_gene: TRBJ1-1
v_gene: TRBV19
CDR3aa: CASKEVMNTEAFF
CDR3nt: TGTGCCAGTAAGGAGGTTATGAACACTGAAGCTTTCTTT

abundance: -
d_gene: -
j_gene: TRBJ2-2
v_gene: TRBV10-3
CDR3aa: CAIKGLANTGELFF
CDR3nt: TGTGCCATCAAGGGTCTAGCGAACACCGGGGAGCTGTTTTTT

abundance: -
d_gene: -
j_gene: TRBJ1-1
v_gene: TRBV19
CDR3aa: CASSISGQPNTEAFF
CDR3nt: TGTGCCAGTAGTATAAGTGGGCAGCCGAACACTGAAGCTTTCTTT

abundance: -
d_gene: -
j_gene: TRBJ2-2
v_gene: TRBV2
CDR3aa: CASSESGAEGPHLYHTGELFF
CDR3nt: TGTGCCAGCAGTGAAAGTGGGGCGGAGGGGCCGCACCTTTATCACACCGGGGAGCTGTTTTTT

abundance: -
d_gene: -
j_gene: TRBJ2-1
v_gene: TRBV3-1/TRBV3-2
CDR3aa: CASSQDRDEQFF
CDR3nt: TGTGCCAGCAGCCAAGATAGGGACGAGCAGTTCTTC

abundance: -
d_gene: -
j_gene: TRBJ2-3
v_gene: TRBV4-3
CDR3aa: CASARTDTQYF
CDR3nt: TGCGCCAGCGCCAGAACAGATACGCAGTATTTT

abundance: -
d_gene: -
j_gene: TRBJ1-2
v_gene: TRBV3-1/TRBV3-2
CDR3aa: CASSQVGRGVKDGYTF
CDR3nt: TGTGCCAGCAGCCAAGTTGGTAGGGGAGTAAAGGATGGCTACACCTTC

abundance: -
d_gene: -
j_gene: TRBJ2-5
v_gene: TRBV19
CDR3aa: CASSKSKQETQYF
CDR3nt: TGTGCCAGTAGTAAGTCCAAACAAGAGACCCAGTACTTC